The 23 T cell receptor beta chains reported below all come from one sample, sequenced in a study of identical twins. TCRdb reanalysed the 5' RACE reads using MiXCR and keeps one entry per CDR3 protein. In the table there are 260,000 or so distinct CDR3 sequences, 7.5% of which are singletons. The data also belong to a second study, concerning yellow fever vaccine responses in identical twins.

The sequencing sample was made of CD8+ T cells sorted from blood. Receptor source: a woman younger than 30 in good health.

The genes are TRBV11-2 and TRBJ2-3, with 9 positions matching TRBD1. The CDR3 covers 19 residues. Trimming took 5 bases from V and 1 from J; bases not matched to a gene: 16. The V gene's germline CDR1 is SGHAT and CDR2 FQNNGV. The CDR3 region is CASSPRTGVGLDRTDTQYF. The CDR3 DNA reads as TGTGCCAGCAGCCCGCGGACAGGGGTAGGACTAGATCGCACAGATACGCAGTATTTT.

This clonotype was detected many times. The chain couples TRBV5-1 to TRBJ2-3; a possible D gene is TRBD2 (5 bases). V gave up 0 bases and J gave up 6 bases, with 11 bases separating them. Germline V gene sequence: CDR1 SGHRS, CDR2 YFSETQ. The CDR3 sequence is 14 residues long. This CDR3 is CASSLVDPSDTQYF. CDR3 sequence (DNA): TGCGCCAGCAGCTTGGTGGACCCTAGCGATACGCAGTATTTT.

This sequence joins TRBV20-1 and TRBJ2-3; 7 positions match TRBD1. This CDR3 spans 17 amino acids. Per germline, CDR1 DFQATT and CDR2 SNEGSKA (reference sequence). After removal of 1 base from V and 2 bases from J, the junction contained 12 bases not matched to a gene. The CDR3 coding sequence is TGCAGTGCTAGAGTCCCCGGTGACAGGGCCTTCACAGATACGCAGTATTTT. It encodes CSARVPGDRAFTDTQYF.

This clonotype showed up just a few times. The rearrangement links TRBV27 to TRBJ2-3, with a weak D call TRBD2 (5 bases). The V gene's germline CDR1 is MNHEY and CDR2 SMNVEV (reference sequence). V lost 7 bases, J lost 7 bases, and 21 bases lay in between. This CDR3 region has 15 residues. The CDR3 reads CASKISSWPPNTQYF. CDR3 nucleotide sequence: TGTGCCAGCAAGATCTCTAGCTGGCCCCCCAATACGCAGTATTTT.

This clonotype has more than one count but fewer than ten. The chain recombines TRBV5-6 with TRBJ2-7; D call uncertain. The CDR3 has 13 amino acids. Germline assignment: CDR1 SGHDT and CDR2 YYEEEE. V was pared by 1 base and J by 5 bases, with 10 bases between. The CDR3 DNA follows: TGTGCCAGCAGCTTGTCCAGGTCTCACGAGCAGTACGTC. This translates into CASSLSRSHEQYV.

V gene TRBV7-8 combines with J gene TRBJ2-7, with D perhaps matching TRBD1 (5 bases). Trimming left V 1 base short and J 1 base short, with 11 bases between. The CDR3 is 15 residues long. The germline CDR1 and CDR2 sequences are SGHVS and FQNEAQ. The CDR3 protein is CASSLEDSPSYEQYV. CDR3 DNA: TGTGCCAGCAGCTTAGAAGACAGCCCGTCCTACGAGCAGTACGTC.

In its sample, this clonotype was seen a few times. For the CDR3, the DNA is TGCGCCAGCAGCCATACTGGAGGGGAGGGCCTAGGCACAGATACGCAGTATTTT. This gives the protein CASSHTGGEGLGTDTQYF. The rearrangement joins TRBV4-1 to TRBJ2-3; 7 bases map to TRBD2. There are 18 residues in the CDR3. Germline loops: CDR1 MGHRA, CDR2 YSYEKL. Unmatched junction bases numbered 13, after V lost 3 bases and J lost 1 base.

The chain recombines TRBV24-1 with TRBJ2-2, with TRBD2 matching over 11 bases. The CDR3 length is 16 residues. The germline V gene encodes CDR1 KGHDR and CDR2 SFDVKD. The junction had 4 bases not matched to a gene; V was cut back by 4 bases and J by 4 bases. In DNA form, the CDR3 reads TGTGCCACCAGTGACCCAACTAGCGGGAGCACCGGGGAGCTGTTTTTT. Its protein product is CATSDPTSGSTGELFF.

This clonotype turned up a few times. This chain links TRBV5-5 with TRBJ2-7; D gene ambiguous. The CDR3 contains 14 residues. V was pared by 0 bases and J by 1 base, with 8 bases between. CDR1 SGHKS and CDR2 YYEKEE come from the germline V gene (reference sequence). DNA for the CDR3: TGTGCCAGCAGCTTGGTAGACGGGTCCTACGAGCAGTACTTC. This gives the protein CASSLVDGSYEQYF.

The chain couples TRBV6-1 to TRBJ2-7; 7 bases are a match to TRBD1. Germline lookup yields CDR1 MNHNS and CDR2 SASEGT. This CDR3 comprises 15 residues. The J segment lost 1 base and the V segment lost 6 bases, leaving 9 bases of the junction unmatched. The CDR3 sequence: CASRVPGTESYEQYV. The CDR3 bases are TGTGCCAGCAGGGTCCCCGGGACAGAGTCCTACGAGCAGTACGTC.

This chain uses TRBV20-1 with TRBJ2-4; the match to TRBD2 covers 8 bases. Germline V gene data show CDR1 as DFQATT and CDR2 as SNEGSKA (reference sequence). V gave up 6 bases and J gave up 12 bases; unmatched junction bases: 16. The CDR3 is 14 amino acids. The CDR3 region has the DNA TGCAGTGCCATGGGACTAGTGGCTCCCGTAACTCAGTACTTC. This gives the protein CSAMGLVAPVTQYF.

V and J are TRBV4-2 and TRBJ2-6, with D possibly TRBD2 on 6 matching bases. The CDR3 spans 15 residues. Per germline, CDR1 LGHNA and CDR2 YNFKEQ. Trimming took 3 bases from V and 2 from J, leaving 8 bases between them. This chain's CDR3 is CASSQGGTGANVLTF. The CDR3 region has the DNA TGTGCCAGCAGCCAGGGGGGAACTGGGGCCAACGTCCTGACTTTC.

This clonotype has a handful of counts. This chain links TRBV5-1 with TRBJ2-1; 14 nucleotides agree with TRBD2. The CDR3 is made up of 18 amino acids. V dropped 4 bases and J dropped 0; count of bases not matched to a gene: 6. Germline CDR1 reads SGHRS; CDR2 reads YFSETQ. The CDR3 nucleotides are TGCGCCAGCAGCCTGACTAGCGGGAGGGCCTACTCCTACAATGAGCAGTTCTTC. Translating it yields CASSLTSGRAYSYNEQFF. The full variable domain, completed using reference TRBV5-1 and TRBJ2-1, is KAGVTQTPRYLIKTRGQQVTLSCSPISGHRSVSWYQQTPGQGLQFLFEYFSETQRNKGNFPGRFSGRQFSNSRSEMNVSTLELGDSALYLCASSLTSGRAYSYNEQFFGPGTRLTVL.

The V and J genes are TRBV27 and TRBJ1-1, with TRBD1 as a possible D gene (6 bases). CDR1 MNHEY and CDR2 SMNVEV come from the germline V gene (reference sequence). The CDR3 is 15 amino acids. V was clipped by 3 bases and J by 0 bases, with 11 bases between them. Written as DNA, the CDR3 is TGTGCCAGCAGTTTCCGGGGGCGCATGAACACTGAAGCTTTCTTT. Translated, it gives CASSFRGRMNTEAFF.

This clonotype occurred a few times. CDR3 amino acids: CASRPGLGNNEQFF. Here the CDR3 DNA reads TGTGCCAGCAGACCGGGACTAGGAAACAATGAGCAGTTCTTC. The gene calls are TRBV12-3 or TRBV12-4 and TRBJ2-1; 8 nucleotides align to TRBD2. This CDR3 is 14 amino acids long. The V and J ends lost 6 bases and 5 bases, in that order; junction bases with no gene match: 6.

This clonotype was observed a handful of times. The J gene is TRBJ2-4, the V gene TRBV4-1; D is uncertain. Trimming stripped 0 bases from V and 0 bases from J, with 6 bases between. This CDR3 contains 15 residues. The V gene's germline CDR1 is MGHRA and CDR2 YSYEKL. The CDR3 is CASSQEVLAKNIQYF. The CDR3 DNA reads as TGCGCCAGCAGCCAAGAGGTTTTAGCCAAAAACATTCAGTACTTC.

In this sample, this clonotype turned up a few times. The chain links TRBV5-6 to TRBJ2-7, with a tentative D call TRBD2 (6 bases). There are 12 residues in the CDR3. Germline V gives CDR1 SGHDT, CDR2 YYEEEE. Trimming removed 4 bases at V and 9 bases at J, with 14 bases between. The CDR3 DNA follows: TGTGCCAGCAGCCGCGGGGAAAGTGGGCAGTACTTC. Encoded protein: CASSRGESGQYF.

The table lists this clonotype with many counts. The CDR3 coding sequence is TGTGCCACCAGTGACCCTGACAGACCGAACACCGGGGAGCTGTTTTTT. Residues: CATSDPDRPNTGELFF. This chain uses TRBV24-1 with TRBJ2-2; D is possibly TRBD1 (5 bases). This CDR3 region has 16 residues. In germline, CDR1 is KGHDR, CDR2 SFDVKD. V was pared by 4 bases and J by 0 bases, with 11 bases between.

This chain links TRBV6-5 with TRBJ2-7, with TRBD2 as a possible D gene (6 bases). Germline values: CDR1 MNHEY, CDR2 SVGAGI. The CDR3 consists of 14 residues. The V end lost 2 bases, the J end lost 2 bases, and 10 bases lay between the germline ends. The CDR3 DNA reads as TGTGCCAGCAGTTACGACGCGGGACCCTACGAGCAGTACTTC. Translated, it gives CASSYDAGPYEQYF.

There are a few counts of this clonotype. The J gene is TRBJ2-7, the V gene TRBV14; D is ambiguous. Germline V lookup: CDR1 SGHDN, CDR2 FVKESK. V was pared by 1 base and J by 2 bases, with 6 bases between. The CDR3 totals 13 residues. The CDR3 reads CASSQGLAYEQYF. The CDR3, as DNA: TGTGCCAGCAGCCAAGGACTCGCCTACGAGCAGTACTTC.

This clonotype came up a few times. The chain has TRBV7-8 and TRBJ1-5; D gene unclear. Germline V gene lookup returns CDR1 SGHVS and CDR2 FQNEAQ. Trimming removed 1 base from V and 2 bases from J, with 9 bases in between. This CDR3 has 15 amino acids. CDR3 in DNA: TGTGCCAGCAGCTTAGTCTCGGCGGGCAATCAGCCCCAGCATTTT. Protein product: CASSLVSAGNQPQHF.

V is TRBV7-9 and J is TRBJ1-2, with D possibly TRBD1 on 6 matching bases. V was trimmed by 5 bases and J by 4 bases, leaving 17 bases between them. The CDR3 is 15 amino acids. CDR1 and CDR2 from the germline V gene are SEHNR and FQNEAQ (reference sequence). For the CDR3, the DNA is TGTGCCAGCAGCGCACAGGGCGCGACGGCCTATGGCTACACCTTC. Translation: CASSAQGATAYGYTF. Complete variable domain (other parts from reference TRBV7-9 and TRBJ1-2): DTGVSQNPRHKITKRGQNVTFRCDPISEHNRLYWYRQTLGQGPEFLTYFQNEAQLEKSRLLSDRFSAERPKGSFSTLEIQRTEQGDSAMYLCASSAQGATAYGYTFGSGTRLTVV.

This clonotype was observed a handful of times. This chain connects TRBV7-6 to TRBJ2-1; either TRBD1 or TRBD2 may fit D (5 bases each). This CDR3 has 18 residues. Trimming cost V 5 bases and J 3 bases, with 23 bases left between them. CDR1 is SGHVS and CDR2 is FNYEAQ in the germline V gene. CDR3 nucleotides: TGTGCCAGCAGCCCAGCCCCGGGACGAACCCTGATCTACAATGAGCAGTTCTTC. This translates into CASSPAPGRTLIYNEQFF.